This TCR beta chain was observed in a study of coeliac disease. Study-level findings and limits: Active celiac intraepithelial and lamina propria samples had lower TRB and TRG clonality than control samples. Largely private TRB repertoires meant most sequences were sample-unique.

A remark on this clone: Its matching antigen is unknown.

Sequencing used one aliquot of under 550,000 cells per fraction. This CDR3 contains 15 residues. Germline-derived CDR1 and CDR2 are SQVTM and ANQGSEA. V shed 3 bases, J shed 0 bases, and the junction held 8 bases outside the gene matches. Sequencing used immunoSEQ multiplex PCR; TCRdb keeps in-frame clones, though not all of them. This sample has some 4,000 clones; approximately 71% occur once, and the top ten carry around 10%. The chain has TRBV29-1 and TRBJ2-7; the match to TRBD2 covers 7 bases. Sequenced sample: intraepithelial lymphocytes from the gut. The clonotype comes from a woman under 30 with active celiac disease. CDR3: CSVETSSGISYEQYF. DNA for the CDR3: TGCAGCGTTGAGACCTCTAGCGGTATCTCCTACGAGCAGTACTTC.